The 27 T cell receptor beta chains listed next were all sequenced from one sample in a study of Tregs in tolerant kidney transplant recipients. The data were produced by immunoSEQ multiplex PCR, yet TCRdb's version contains in-frame clones alone and is incomplete. This sample's table reports 20,000 to 30,000 clones. Mixed chimerism was transient after nonmyeloablative marrow transplants from related graft donors. This specimen consisted of CD4+ T cells from blood (PBMCs), obtained 6 months after the transplant. Receptors originate from a human patient who received a combined kidney and bone marrow transplant. Some of the T cells might come from the graft donor.

Worth noting for this clone: The read terminates 3 residues ahead of where the CDR3 ends, so the germline J gene completes it. This sequence joins TRBV6-4 and TRBJ1-5; a possible D gene is TRBD1 (5 bases). There are 13 residues in the CDR3. Trimming removed 5 bases from V and 5 bases from J, with 10 bases in between. From germline, CDR1 is MRHNA and CDR2 SNTAGT. CDR3 residues: CASSLTVDQPQHF. CDR3 DNA (partial): TGTGCCAGCAGTTTGACAGTGGATCAGCCC.

A remark on this clone: The CDR3 extends 3 residues past the end of the read, so its final part is completed from the germline J gene. The V call is TRBV12-3 or TRBV12-4, the J call TRBJ2-7; no clear D. The CDR3 is 15 residues long. V was trimmed by 5 bases and J by 2 bases, leaving 16 bases between them. The CDR3 loop reads CASSKGGRFAYEQYF. Partial CDR3 DNA: TGTGCCAGCAGTAAGGGTGGCAGGTTCGCCTACGAG.

As to this clone: With the read ending 3 residues before the CDR3 end, the germline J gene is used to fill in that end. The J gene is TRBJ1-1, the V gene TRBV7-2; weak D call: TRBD1 (5 bases). V was clipped by 0 bases and J by 4 bases, with 12 bases between them. Germline assignment: CDR1 SGHTA and CDR2 FQGNSA. The CDR3 runs 15 residues. CDR3 bases read: TGTGCCAGCAGCTTAGCGCTCGGCAGGGTCACTGAA. Protein product: CASSLALGRVTE. The full CDR3 sequence reads CASSLALGRVTEAFF.

Remarks on this clone: The read ends 3 residues before the CDR3 terminus; that terminus is restored from the germline J gene. The chain links TRBV10-3 to TRBJ1-2, with D uncertain. The V end lost 4 bases, the J end lost 6 bases, and 15 bases lay between the germline ends. This CDR3 has 14 amino acids. Germline lookup yields CDR1 ENHRY and CDR2 SYGVKD. The CDR3 loop reads CAISGNPERHGYTF. Incomplete CDR3 DNA: TGTGCCATCAGTGGGAATCCCGAGCGGCATGGC.

Comment on this clone: The CDR3 end falls 3 residues outside the read, so it is completed with the germline J gene. The V call is TRBV19, the J call TRBJ2-5; TRBD1 matches 10 bases. The germline gives CDR1 LNHDA, CDR2 SQIVND (reference sequence). The length of the CDR3 is 14 residues. V trimming: 10 bases; J trimming: 5 bases; junction bases outside the gene matches: 10. CDR3 amino acids: CATRGTGDMETQYF. CDR3 bases read: TGTGCCACTCGCGGGACAGGGGACATGGAGACC.

Details on this clone: From the germline J gene comes the end of the CDR3, since the read stops 3 residues before it. The V call is TRBV15, the J call TRBJ1-4; 10 bases are a match to TRBD1. The trim removed 1 base at V and 5 bases at J, leaving 4 bases unmatched. The CDR3 is made up of 16 amino acids. Germline V gene lookup returns CDR1 LNHNV and CDR2 YYDKDF (reference sequence). The CDR3 bases that were read are TGTGCCACCAGCAGAGGGGGACAGGGGCCAAATGAAAAA. Protein sequence: CATSRGGQGPNEK. The complete CDR3 protein is CATSRGGQGPNEKLFF. The variable domain in full, with the rest retrieved from reference TRBV15 and TRBJ1-4, is DAMVIQNPRYQVTQFGKPVTLSCSQTLNHNVMYWYQQKSSQAPKLLFHYYDKDFNNEADTPDNFQSRRPNTSFCFLDIRSPGLGDTAMYLCATSRGGQGPNEKLFFGSGTQLSVL.

With respect to this clone: The read is 3 residues too short to cover the CDR3 end, so that end is filled in from the germline J gene. The rearrangement links TRBV7-7 to TRBJ2-3; D unresolved. The V gene's germline CDR1 is SSHAT and CDR2 FNYEAQ (reference sequence). This CDR3 contains 13 residues. V lost 5 bases and J lost 0, with 6 bases in between. Incomplete CDR3 DNA: TGTGCCAGCAGCGGCTCTAGCACAGATACG. Amino acids: CASSGSSTDT. The entire CDR3 reads CASSGSSTDTQYF.

On this clone: From the germline J gene comes the end of the CDR3, since the read stops 3 residues before it. The chain links TRBV5-3 to TRBJ2-1; 8 nucleotides align to TRBD1. TRBV5-3 is reported as an ORF; its role is uncertain. J was trimmed by 2 bases and V by 3 bases; bases with no gene match: 7. The CDR3 is 16 residues long. The DNA read from the CDR3 is TGTGCCAGAAGCTCCCACCGGGACAGGACCTACAATGAG. It encodes CARSSHRDRTYNE. The whole CDR3 protein is CARSSHRDRTYNEQFF.

Comments on this clone: The sequence runs out 3 residues before the end of the CDR3; the remainder is reconstructed from the germline J gene. V gene TRBV19 combines with J gene TRBJ1-5; 9 bases map to TRBD1. Germline V gene sequence: CDR1 LNHDA, CDR2 SQIVND (reference sequence). J was trimmed by 5 bases and V by 7 bases; bases with no gene match: 3. This CDR3 contains 13 residues. The chain's CDR3 is CASKTGGYQPQHF. CDR3 bases read: TGTGCCAGTAAGACAGGGGGTTATCAGCCC.

A note on this clone: The CDR3 goes on 3 residues after the read ends, and that part is filled in from the germline J gene. The V gene is TRBV27, the J gene TRBJ2-4, with 7 bases aligning to TRBD2. V gave up 4 bases and J gave up 7 bases; unmatched junction bases: 7. Germline V gene data show CDR1 as MNHEY and CDR2 as SMNVEV (reference sequence). The CDR3 is made up of 14 amino acids. CDR3 DNA, as far as it was read: TGTGCCAGCAGTTCCCTGGGGGGGTCGAACATT. Translation: CASSSLGGSNI. The CDR3, in full, reads CASSSLGGSNIQYF.

As concerns this clone: With the read ending 3 residues before the CDR3 end, the germline J gene is used to fill in that end. The V gene is TRBV5-1, the J gene TRBJ2-2; 9 bases align to TRBD1. The trim removed 4 bases at V and 3 bases at J, leaving 4 bases unmatched. This CDR3 has 15 residues. Germline-derived CDR1 and CDR2 are SGHRS and YFSETQ. CDR3 in amino acids: CASSLTGGDTGELFF. The CDR3 bases that were read are TGCGCCAGCAGCCTGACAGGGGGGGACACCGGGGAG.

CDR3 region: CASSTSTGDQETQYF. The sequenced part of the CDR3 DNA is TGCGCCAGCAGCACCTCGACAGGGGACCAAGAGACC. The chain recombines TRBV5-1 with TRBJ2-5, with 8 positions matching TRBD1. The read terminates 3 residues before the CDR3 end, so the remaining end is supplied by the germline J gene. The CDR3 is 15 residues long. CDR1 and CDR2 from the germline V gene are SGHRS and YFSETQ. The J segment lost 0 bases and the V segment lost 4 bases, leaving 5 bases of the junction unmatched.

CDR3 bases read: TGTGCCAGTAGTGACCAGGGGGCGCAGACC. Translating gives CASSDQGAQT. The full CDR3 protein reads CASSDQGAQTQYF. The J gene is TRBJ2-5, the V gene TRBV19; 8 bases are a match to TRBD1. The read stops 3 residues short of the end of the CDR3; the missing end is completed from the germline J gene. Germline V CDR1 and CDR2: LNHDA, SQIVND (reference sequence). This CDR3 spans 13 amino acids. The V gene end was trimmed by 5 bases and the J gene end by 6 bases; junction bases not matched to a gene: 5.

With regard to this clone: The CDR3 is cut off 3 residues early in the read; its end comes from the germline J gene. The chain couples TRBV20-1 to TRBJ1-5, with 8 positions matching TRBD1. Per the germline V gene, CDR1 is DFQATT and CDR2 is SNEGSKA (reference sequence). This CDR3 contains 15 residues. Unmatched junction bases numbered 11, after V lost 6 bases and J lost 4 bases. The CDR3 is CSANNRGMLNQPQHF. The covered CDR3 bases are TGCAGTGCCAACAACAGGGGGATGCTGAATCAGCCC.

A note on this clone: The sequence runs out 3 residues before the end of the CDR3; the remainder is reconstructed from the germline J gene. The V gene is TRBV7-7, the J gene TRBJ2-2; D uncertain. Trimming stripped 2 bases from V and 6 bases from J, with 7 bases between. The CDR3 has 13 amino acids. The germline gives CDR1 SSHAT, CDR2 FNYEAQ (reference sequence). The CDR3 here is CASSLIGPGELFF. Incomplete CDR3 DNA: TGTGCCAGCAGCTTAATTGGCCCCGGGGAG.

Details on this clone: At one boundary the junction diverges from the germline segment, which might be a read error. The CDR3 end lies 3 residues beyond the end of the read and is filled in from the germline J gene. V gene TRBV4-1 combines with J gene TRBJ1-2; D perhaps matches TRBD1 (6 bases). This CDR3 contains 13 residues. The V gene's germline CDR1 is MGHRA and CDR2 YSYEKL. The CDR3 sequence is CTSPTGGNYGYTF. CDR3 DNA (partial): TGCACCAGCCCGACAGGAGGTAACTATGGC.

Regarding this clone: Sequencing ends 3 residues short of the CDR3 end; the germline J gene provides the rest. The genes are TRBV5-1 and TRBJ2-1; 12 bases map to TRBD2. V lost 1 base, J lost 0 bases, and 2 bases stayed unmatched. The CDR3 has 17 amino acids. Germline CDR1 SGHRS, CDR2 YFSETQ. The CDR3 here is CASSLRTSGNSYNEQFF. The DNA read from the CDR3 is TGCGCCAGCAGCTTGAGGACTAGCGGGAACTCCTACAATGAG.

As regards this clone: Coverage ceases 3 residues before the CDR3 finishes, and the germline J gene fills in the end. The chain combines TRBV2 with TRBJ1-4, with 8 positions matching TRBD1. CDR1 SNHLY and CDR2 FYNNEI come from the germline V gene. The junction had 11 bases not matched to a gene; V was cut back by 6 bases and J by 8 bases. CDR3 length equals 15 residues. CDR3 amino acids: CASRPLRGLGEKLFF. The part of the CDR3 DNA that was read is TGTGCCAGCAGACCACTCAGGGGGCTAGGAGAAAAA.

This clone is labeled medium-sized based on frequency. The DNA ends 3 residues before the CDR3 does, and the rest of the CDR3 is filled in from the germline J gene. The chain carries TRBV10-3 and TRBJ2-6, with a weak D call TRBD1 (6 bases). The germline V and J ends were trimmed by 4 bases and 2 bases, with 18 bases remaining between them. Germline-derived CDR1 and CDR2 are ENHRY and SYGVKD. The CDR3 loop spans 18 amino acids. The sequenced CDR3 bases are TGTGCCATCAGTGGATACTCGACAGGCCCCCCTGGGGCCAACGTC. It translates to CAISGYSTGPPGANV. From start to end, the CDR3 is CAISGYSTGPPGANVLTF.

On this clone: The read falls 3 residues short of the CDR3 end, and the missing part is taken from the germline J gene. V gene TRBV7-2 combines with J gene TRBJ1-3; weak D call: TRBD1 (5 bases). V was cut by 3 bases and J by 9 bases, with 9 bases left in between. Germline values: CDR1 SGHTA, CDR2 FQGNSA. The CDR3 runs to 12 residues. The CDR3 region is CASSFEGVTIYF. Partial CDR3 DNA: TGTGCCAGCAGCTTCGAAGGGGTCACC.

Comments on this clone: The CDR3 extends 3 residues past the end of the read, so its final part is completed from the germline J gene. The rearrangement links TRBV5-5 to TRBJ1-2; TRBD1 aligns across 7 bases. V dropped 0 bases and J dropped 6; count of bases not matched to a gene: 5. The CDR3 runs to 14 residues. Germline values: CDR1 SGHKS, CDR2 YYEKEE (reference sequence). CDR3 bases read: TGTGCCAGCAGCTTGGACAGGGGAGCAAATGGC. Translation gives CASSLDRGANG. From start to end, the CDR3 is CASSLDRGANGYTF.

The CDR3 reads CASRPADPNYGYTF. Incomplete CDR3 DNA: TGTGCCAGCAGGCCAGCGGATCCAAACTATGGC. The rearrangement uses TRBV7-2 and TRBJ1-2; D is uncertain. The CDR3 end lies 3 residues beyond the end of the read and is filled in from the germline J gene. Trimming removed 6 bases from V and 2 bases from J, with 13 bases in between. The CDR3 contains 14 residues. Germline CDR1 SGHTA, CDR2 FQGNSA.

Of note for this clone: The CDR3 goes on 3 residues after the read ends, and that part is filled in from the germline J gene. The chain links TRBV5-1 to TRBJ2-7; 8 bases align to TRBD1. Germline CDR1 SGHRS, CDR2 YFSETQ. CDR3 length equals 13 residues. V dropped 5 bases and J dropped 3; count of bases not matched to a gene: 4. The CDR3 DNA, read in part, is TGCGCCAGCAGACAGGGACAGGTCTACGAG. Residues: CASRQGQVYE. The complete CDR3 sequence is CASRQGQVYEQYF.

To note about this clone: The missing CDR3 end, 3 residues past where the read stops, is filled in from the germline J gene. The rearrangement links TRBV19 to TRBJ1-5, with 9 bases fitting TRBD1. Germline assignment: CDR1 LNHDA and CDR2 SQIVND (reference sequence). The CDR3 runs to 17 residues. The J segment lost 1 base and the V segment lost 5 bases, leaving 9 bases of the junction unmatched. Here the CDR3 reads CASSFLRQGGSNQPQHF. The covered CDR3 bases are TGTGCCAGTAGTTTCCTGCGACAGGGGGGAAGCAATCAGCCC.

On this clone itself: Read coverage stops 3 residues before the CDR3 terminus; the germline J gene supplies the remainder. The chain couples TRBV5-6 to TRBJ2-1, with TRBD1 identical over 9 bases. The germline V gene encodes CDR1 SGHDT and CDR2 YYEEEE. V was pared by 6 bases and J by 7 bases, with 8 bases of the junction left unmatched. The CDR3 runs 14 residues. The part of the CDR3 DNA that was read is TGTGCCAGCAACTCCGGGACAGGGAGGAATGAG. This codes for CASNSGTGRNE. In full, the CDR3 is CASNSGTGRNEQFF.

As regards this clone: The read finishes 3 residues shy of the CDR3 end, and the germline J gene is used to complete it. This rearrangement joins TRBV29-1 to TRBJ2-5; 13 bases match TRBD2. Per the germline V gene, CDR1 is SQVTM and CDR2 is ANQGSEA. CDR3 length: 14 amino acids. V trimming: 8 bases; J trimming: 4 bases; junction bases outside the gene matches: 7. CDR3 bases read: TGCAGCTTTACTAGCGGGGGGGCGGGAGAGACC. Translating gives CSFTSGGAGET. The CDR3 in its entirety is CSFTSGGAGETQYF.

Worth noting for this clone: The read terminates 3 residues before the CDR3 end, so the remaining end is supplied by the germline J gene. The V call is TRBV29-1, the J call TRBJ2-5; D is ambiguous. CDR3 size: 14 residues. Germline CDR1 reads SQVTM; CDR2 reads ANQGSEA. The V end lost 3 bases, the J end lost 7 bases, and 18 bases lay between the germline ends. Partial CDR3 DNA: TGCAGCGTTGAGAAGGGTAGGGCTGAAGGGACC. It translates to CSVEKGRAEGT. The whole CDR3 reads CSVEKGRAEGTQYF.